This T cell receptor beta chain emerged from a study of T cells in Graves' hyperthyroidism and ophthalmopathy. General study points: Blood also contained most expanded thyroid clonotypes above 0.001.

Note on this clonotype: The antigen is not known.

Germline CDR1 reads DFQATT; CDR2 reads SNEGSKA (reference sequence). CDR3 length: 14 amino acids. V was pared by 0 bases and J by 4 bases, with 12 bases between. The CDR3 regions of TCR beta were amplified from RNA transcripts. With the HTBI primer set, the TCR CDR3 went through a first round of RT-PCR. From the multiplex PCR reads, TCRdb called clonotypes with MiXCR, one entry per CDR3 protein. The data contain hundreds of thousands of distinct CDR3 sequences, approximately 44% of them singletons. The study defined stable Graves' hyperthyroidism as no ophthalmopathy progression within 18 months. Uncontrolled infections, other autoimmune diseases, pregnancy or lactation led to exclusion of patients.

The V gene is TRBV20-1, the J gene TRBJ1-1, with a weak D call TRBD1 (6 bases). The sample taken for sequencing was peripheral blood or thyroid tissue (not recorded which). The receptor's source is a woman between 18 and 29 years old with Graves' hyperthyroidism. The CDR3 sequence: CSARDQGGSTEAFF. CDR3 DNA: TGCAGTGCTAGAGATCAAGGGGGAAGCACTGAAGCTTTCTTT.